These T cell receptor beta chains were read from a single sample in a study of blood T cell repertoires in COVID-19. Repertoires were generated with immunoSEQ multiplex PCR, while TCRdb's copy carries only in-frame clones and drops some. This sample has 150,000 to 200,000 clones, with 88% found just once. Sequencing was carried out using PBMCs or T cells enriched from blood (not recorded which). The receptors derive from a young woman who had recovered from COVID-19. CDR3s leave out the opening cysteine and the closing phenylalanine or tryptophan. Each record gives: J gene, V gene, CDR3 protein.

TRBJ2-7	TRBV28	ASSPPQAAYEQY
TRBJ1-3	TRBV10-1	ASSMDTGNTIY
TRBJ1-2	TRBV1	TSPLYGYT
TRBJ1-6	TRBV6-5	ASSSQGRGDSPLH
TRBJ1-1	TRBV5-4	ASSRDYRALNTEAF
TRBJ2-3	TRBV2	AGAWAAGEADTQY
TRBJ1-1	TRBV27	ASSLTVHTEAF
TRBJ1-5	TRBV19	ASTQYSNQPQH
TRBJ1-2	TRBV11-2	ASSESDYGYT
TRBJ2-5	TRBV7-3	ASSLGDRVGIRKLQETQY
TRBJ2-7	TRBV9	ASSPRTVVSEQY
TRBJ2-1	TRBV5-5	ASSWTGAMNEQF
TRBJ1-6	TRBV6-2/TRBV6-3	ASSSYRGRRIDSPLH
TRBJ2-3	TRBV19	ASRRVTADTQY
TRBJ2-1	TRBV5-6	ASSLFYRVGLADYNEQF
TRBJ1-3	TRBV11-2	ASIQGDSSGNTIY
TRBJ1-2	TRBV29-1	SAPGEYGYT
TRBJ2-7	TRBV6-5	ASRPGQQYEQY
TRBJ1-2	TRBV6-5	ASSYDFNRGTDGYT
TRBJ1-2	TRBV28	ASSRIQGQGSYGYT
TRBJ1-1	TRBV19	ASSTITGAGTEAF
TRBJ1-2	TRBV10-2	ASSPQRGLDGYT
TRBJ2-1	TRBV6-4	ASSDSAGAGNEQF
TRBJ2-2	TRBV19	ASSSRLVAGELF
TRBJ1-2	TRBV28	ASSSARQGRLGGYT
TRBJ1-4	TRBV6-2/TRBV6-3	ASSETEIEKLF